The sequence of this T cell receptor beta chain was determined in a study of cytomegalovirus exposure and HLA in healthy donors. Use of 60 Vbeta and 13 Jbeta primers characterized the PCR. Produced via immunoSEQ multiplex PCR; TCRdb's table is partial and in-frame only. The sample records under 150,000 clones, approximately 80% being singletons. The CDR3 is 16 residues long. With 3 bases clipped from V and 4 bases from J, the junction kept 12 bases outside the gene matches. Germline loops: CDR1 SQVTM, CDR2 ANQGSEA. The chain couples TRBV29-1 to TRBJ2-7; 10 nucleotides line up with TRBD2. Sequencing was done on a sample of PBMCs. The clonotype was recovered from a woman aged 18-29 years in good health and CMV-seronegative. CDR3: CSVEGMSSGSAYEQYF. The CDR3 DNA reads TGCAGCGTTGAGGGTATGTCTAGCGGGAGTGCGTACGAGCAGTACTTC.